This TCR beta chain originates from a study of T cell responses to AZD1222 COVID-19 vaccine. As regards this clone: Its antigen is unknown.

Repertoires were generated with immunoSEQ multiplex PCR, while TCRdb's copy carries only in-frame clones and drops some. The sample consists of roughly 120,000 clones, around 85% of them appearing once. General study findings and limits: Dominant CD4 TCR responses targeted spike regions 160-218 and 743-854. The sample set comprised mostly white British donors with more females, and clonal diversity was possibly underestimated. Spike-specific TCR breadth and depth rose after two AZD1222 doses.

V lost 4 bases to trimming and J lost 0 bases, with 18 bases between them. This CDR3 has 17 residues. Germline loops: CDR1 MDHEN, CDR2 SYDVKM. The sequence derives from an adult in good health. J is TRBJ1-2 and V is TRBV28; TRBD1 is a possible D gene (5 bases). The sequencing used peripheral blood, collected on day 0 of AZD1222 vaccination. CDR3 residues: CASSSPGGKEPNYGYTF. For the CDR3, the DNA is TGTGCCAGCAGTTCCCCGGGGGGGAAGGAACCTAACTATGGCTACACCTTC.